These T cell receptor beta chains were read from a single sample in a study of glioma-infiltrating T cells after dendritic cell vaccination. Some clones are missing from TCRdb's copy, which holds only in-frame ones; the method was immunoSEQ multiplex PCR. There are approximately 110,000 clones in the sample; 90% occur only once, and around 2.6% lies in the top ten. Sequenced here: blood, sampled after dendritic cell vaccination. These receptors originate from a human donor with glioblastoma. The CDR3 runs from the conserved cysteine through the conserved F or W. The D gene is left open where the match is weak. Clone size, where shown, is once, few, many, or a class for clones that have expanded.

J gene | clone size | V gene | D gene | CDR3 DNA | CDR3 protein
TRBJ1-2 | NA | TRBV19 | TRBD1 | TGTGCCAGTAGTACTCGGGACAGGGGGCGCTTGCTTTATGGCTACACCTTC | CASSTRDRGRLLYGYTF
TRBJ2-1 | NA | TRBV20-1 | NA | TGCAGTGCCAGCCGCGGGTATGAGCAGTTCTTC | CSASRGYEQFF
TRBJ2-2 | NA | TRBV6-1 | NA | TGTGCCAGCAGTGTAGGAGGGCTCCCCACCGGGGAGCTGTTTTTT | CASSVGGLPTGELFF
TRBJ2-5 | NA | TRBV7-2 | TRBD1 | TGTGCCAGCAGCTTATCAAACAGGGGGCGCATCGGGACCCAGTACTTC | CASSLSNRGRIGTQYF
TRBJ2-3 | NA | TRBV2 | TRBD2 | TGTGCCAGCATTCTGAGCGGGGGGGTAGATACGCAGTATTTT | CASILSGGVDTQYF
TRBJ1-2 | NA | TRBV27 | NA | TGTGCCAGCAGTTTATGGGGAGGGCACGGCTATGGCTACACCTTC | CASSLWGGHGYGYTF
TRBJ2-2 | NA | TRBV4-1 | NA | TGCGCCAGCAGCCAAGTCAGGGGCCAATATAACACCGGGGAGCTGTTTTTT | CASSQVRGQYNTGELFF
TRBJ2-7 | NA | TRBV7-8 | NA | TGTGCCAGCAGTCAAGTAGTGGCCTACGAGCAGTACTTC | CASSQVVAYEQYF
TRBJ1-2 | NA | TRBV6-5 | TRBD1 | TGTGCCAGCAGTCCGGGACAGAACTATGGCTACACCTTC | CASSPGQNYGYTF
TRBJ2-7 | NA | TRBV6-5 | NA | TGTGCCAGCGCCCAGGGGCGGATAACCTACGAGCAGTACTTC | CASAQGRITYEQYF
TRBJ2-1 | NA | TRBV2 | TRBD2 | TGTGCCAGCAGTGATCTAGCGGGGGCCTACAATGAGCAGTTCTTC | CASSDLAGAYNEQFF
TRBJ2-7 | NA | TRBV20-1 | NA | TGCAGTGCTACAGGTAACTACGAGCAGTACTTC | CSATGNYEQYF
TRBJ2-3 | NA | TRBV29-1 | TRBD1 | TGCAGCGCGAAGGGCACAGGGGGCTTGGCCAGCACAGATACGCAGTATTTT | CSAKGTGGLASTDTQYF
TRBJ1-5 | NA | TRBV2 | TRBD1 | TGTGCCAGCAGTTCCACAGGGGGCGGTTTGAGCAATCAGCCCCAGCATTTT | CASSSTGGGLSNQPQHF
TRBJ1-2 | NA | TRBV5-1 | TRBD1 | TGCGCCAGCAGCTTGAAGGGGGCGTGGAGCTACACCTTC | CASSLKGAWSYTF
TRBJ1-1 | NA | TRBV10-2 | TRBD1 | TGCGCCAGCAGTGAGCGTCAGGGGGCCCCTGAAGCTTTCTTT | CASSERQGAPEAFF
TRBJ2-3 | few | TRBV9 | NA | TGTGCCAGCAGCGTAGCAGGGCAGACCACAGATACGCAGTATTTT | CASSVAGQTTDTQYF
TRBJ2-3 | NA | TRBV13 | TRBD2 | TGTGCCAGCAGCCTTCCGGGACTAGCGGGGTTGGATACGCAGTATTTT | CASSLPGLAGLDTQYF
TRBJ1-3 | NA | TRBV19 | NA | TGTGCCAGTAGTGCGACCAGGATATCTGGAAACACCATATATTTT | CASSATRISGNTIYF
TRBJ1-1 | NA | TRBV19 | NA | TGTGCCAGTAGTATGAGGGTCGAGGGCACTGAAGCTTTCTTT | CASSMRVEGTEAFF
TRBJ2-7 | NA | TRBV6-5 | TRBD1 | TGTGCCAGCAGTTGGACAGGGGACATGAGCTCCTACGAGCAGTACTTC | CASSWTGDMSSYEQYF
TRBJ1-1 | once | TRBV7-3 | TRBD1 | TGTGCCAGCAGCGAGACAGGGGGAGAAGCTTTCTTT | CASSETGGEAFF
TRBJ2-5 | NA | TRBV5-1 | NA | TGCGCCAGCAGCTTGGACCTCGGGGAACCCCACTTC | CASSLDLGEPHF
TRBJ1-5 | NA | TRBV18 | TRBD1 | TGTGCCAGCTCACCAGCGGACAGGGGCCAGCCCCAGCATTTT | CASSPADRGQPQHF
TRBJ2-7 | NA | TRBV27 | NA | TGTGCCAGCAGTGACGGGGGACAGAAGTTTCTTAGCTCCTACGAGCAGTACTTC | CASSDGGQKFLSSYEQYF
TRBJ2-6 | NA | TRBV4-1 | NA | TGCGCCAGCAGCCAGGGGGCGGGGGCCAACGTCCTGACTTTC | CASSQGAGANVLTF
TRBJ1-5 | NA | TRBV19 | TRBD1 | TGTGCCACAGCCAGGGGGGGCAATCAGCCCCAGCATTTT | CATARGGNQPQHF
TRBJ2-3 | NA | TRBV5-6 | NA | TGTGCCAGCAGCTTGGGCAGGGCCGCCAGCACAGATACGCAGTATTTT | CASSLGRAASTDTQYF
TRBJ1-5 | NA | TRBV6-1 | TRBD1 | TGTGCCAGCAGTGGACAGGGCATCGGTCAGCCCCAGCATTTT | CASSGQGIGQPQHF
TRBJ2-7 | NA | TRBV4-1 | NA | TGCGCCAGCAGCCAAGACCGGAGGTCTTGGACTACATCCTACGAGCAGTACTTC | CASSQDRRSWTTSYEQYF
TRBJ1-6 | NA | TRBV6-6 | TRBD1 | TGTGCCAGCAGTTACTCCGGGACAGATAATTCACCCCTCCACTTT | CASSYSGTDNSPLHF
TRBJ2-7 | NA | TRBV14 | TRBD2 | TGTGCCAGCAGCCAAGGACTAGCGGGAGGCGAGCAGTACTTC | CASSQGLAGGEQYF
TRBJ2-7 | NA | TRBV5-6 | TRBD2 | TGTGCCAGCAGCTGGCTAGGACTAGCGGGATCGTACGAGCAGTACTTC | CASSWLGLAGSYEQYF
TRBJ2-5 | NA | TRBV27 | NA | TGTGCCAGCTCCAGACTTAGGGCCCGGGGAGAGACCCAGTACTTC | CASSRLRARGETQYF
TRBJ2-1 | NA | TRBV27 | TRBD2 | TGTGCCAGCAGTCCCCCATGGGGGCTAGCGGGAGGTGATGAGCAGTTCTTC | CASSPPWGLAGGDEQFF
TRBJ2-2 | NA | TRBV5-6 | TRBD2 | TGTGCCAGCAGCTTGGATAGTAGCGGGTCCACCGGGGAGCTGTTTTTT | CASSLDSSGSTGELFF
TRBJ2-7 | NA | TRBV10-2 | TRBD1 | TGCGCCAGCAGTGAGGCAGGGGGCGTCTACGAGCAGTACTTC | CASSEAGGVYEQYF
TRBJ1-6 | NA | TRBV28 | NA | TGTGCCAGCAGTTTAAACAGACAGTATAATTCCCCCCTCCACTTT | CASSLNRQYNSPLHF
TRBJ2-7 | few | TRBV30 | NA | TGTGCCTGGAACCTGGGGGGGACACACGAGCAGTACTTC | CAWNLGGTHEQYF
TRBJ1-1 | NA | TRBV19 | NA | TGTGCCAGTAGTATTCCGGGTTACACTGAAGCTTTCTTT | CASSIPGYTEAFF
TRBJ2-3 | once | TRBV18 | NA | TGTGCCAGCTCACCGGTTAGCAGCACAGATACGCAGTATTTT | CASSPVSSTDTQYF
TRBJ2-7 | NA | TRBV7-9 | TRBD2 | TGTGCCAGCAGCTTAGTGCGGGGAATTAGCGGGAGCTCCTACGAGCAGTACTTC | CASSLVRGISGSSYEQYF
TRBJ2-3 | NA | TRBV10-3 | TRBD2 | TGTGCCATCAGTGAGTCTGGGACTAGCGGAAACACAGATACGCAGTATTTT | CAISESGTSGNTDTQYF
TRBJ1-5 | NA | TRBV2 | NA | TGTGCCAGCAGACAGGTCCCCAATCAGCCCCAGCATTTT | CASRQVPNQPQHF
TRBJ1-1 | NA | TRBV9 | NA | TGTGCCAGCACCCCCTGGTTGGAGGGTAACACTGAAGCTTTCTTT | CASTPWLEGNTEAFF
TRBJ2-3 | NA | TRBV6-1 | TRBD1 | TGTGCCAGCAGGACAGGGGGCGCAGATACGCAGTATTTT | CASRTGGADTQYF
TRBJ2-5 | NA | TRBV10-3 | TRBD2 | TGTGCCATCAGGGCTTCTAGCGGGGGCACAGGGACCCAGTACTTC | CAIRASSGGTGTQYF
TRBJ2-5 | NA | TRBV6-6 | NA | TGTGCCAGCAACCCTAGGAACCAAGAGACCCAGTACTTC | CASNPRNQETQYF
TRBJ2-7 | once | TRBV15 | TRBD1 | TGTGCCACCAGCATAGGACAGGGAGACTACGAGCAGTACTTC | CATSIGQGDYEQYF
TRBJ2-3 | once | TRBV11-2 | NA | TGTGCCAGCAGCTCTGAATTAGGGGGGGGCACGCAGTATTTT | CASSSELGGGTQYF
TRBJ1-1 | NA | TRBV7-2 | TRBD1 | TGTGCCAGCAGCTTAGCGTCAGGGGGCAGGACTGAAGCTTTCTTT | CASSLASGGRTEAFF
TRBJ2-3 | NA | TRBV27 | TRBD2 | TGTGCCAGCAGCAAGACTAGCGGGAGCGTTAACACAGATACGCAGTATTTT | CASSKTSGSVNTDTQYF
TRBJ2-1 | NA | TRBV4-1 | TRBD2 | TGCGCCAGCAGCCCTGGGCTAGCGGGAGTCAATGAGCAGTTCTTC | CASSPGLAGVNEQFF
TRBJ2-3 | NA | TRBV6-1 | NA | TGTGCCAGCAGTGGAGGCACAGATACGCAGTATTTT | CASSGGTDTQYF
TRBJ2-5 | NA | TRBV19 | NA | TGTGCCAGTAGTAGCGGGGGCCTACAAGAGACCCAGTACTTC | CASSSGGLQETQYF
TRBJ1-2 | NA | TRBV5-1 | TRBD1 | TGCGCCAGCAGCTTGGCCGGGACAGACTATGGCTACACCTTC | CASSLAGTDYGYTF
TRBJ2-1 | NA | TRBV7-8 | NA | TGTGCCAGCAGCTTCGGCGGCGGGGTGTCGAATGAGCAGTTCTTC | CASSFGGGVSNEQFF
TRBJ1-6 | NA | TRBV27 | NA | TGTGCCAGCAGTTTAGGGGGCCGCTATAATTCACCCCTCCACTTT | CASSLGGRYNSPLHF
TRBJ2-7 | NA | TRBV7-3 | NA | TGTGCCAGCAGCTTAGGGCAGATCTACGAGCAGTACTTC | CASSLGQIYEQYF